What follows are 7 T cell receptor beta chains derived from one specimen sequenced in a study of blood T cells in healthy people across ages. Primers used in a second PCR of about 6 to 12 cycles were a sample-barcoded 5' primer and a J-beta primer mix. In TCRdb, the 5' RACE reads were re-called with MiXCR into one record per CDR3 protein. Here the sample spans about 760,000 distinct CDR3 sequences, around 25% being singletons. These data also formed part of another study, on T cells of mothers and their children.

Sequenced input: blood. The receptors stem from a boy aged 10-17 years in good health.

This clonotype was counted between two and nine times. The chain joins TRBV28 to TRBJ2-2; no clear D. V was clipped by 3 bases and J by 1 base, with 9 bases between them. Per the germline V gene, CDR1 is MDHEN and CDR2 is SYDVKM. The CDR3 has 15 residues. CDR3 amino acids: CASSLLKRNTGELFF. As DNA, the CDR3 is TGTGCCAGCAGTTTGTTGAAGAGGAACACCGGGGAGCTGTTTTTT.

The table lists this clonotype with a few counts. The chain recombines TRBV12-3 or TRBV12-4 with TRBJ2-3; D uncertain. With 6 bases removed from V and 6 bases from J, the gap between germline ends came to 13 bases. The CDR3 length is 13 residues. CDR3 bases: TGTGCCAGCAGATTTTCGCCCTCGGATACGCAGTATTTT. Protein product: CASRFSPSDTQYF.

CDR3 protein: CSASADRIYEQYF. CDR3 DNA sequence: TGCAGTGCTAGTGCTGACAGAATCTACGAGCAGTACTTC. This chain joins TRBV20-1 and TRBJ2-7; TRBD1 is a possible D gene (5 bases). The V and J ends lost 3 bases and 3 bases respectively, with 12 bases between them. CDR1 DFQATT and CDR2 SNEGSKA come from the germline V gene (reference sequence). The CDR3 length is 13 residues.

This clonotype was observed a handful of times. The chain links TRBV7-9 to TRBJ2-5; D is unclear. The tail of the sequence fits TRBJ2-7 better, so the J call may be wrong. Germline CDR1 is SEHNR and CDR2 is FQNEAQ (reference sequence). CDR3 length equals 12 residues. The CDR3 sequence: CASSSNLYEQYF. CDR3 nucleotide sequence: TGTGCCAGCAGCTCGAATCTCTACGAGCAGTACTTC.

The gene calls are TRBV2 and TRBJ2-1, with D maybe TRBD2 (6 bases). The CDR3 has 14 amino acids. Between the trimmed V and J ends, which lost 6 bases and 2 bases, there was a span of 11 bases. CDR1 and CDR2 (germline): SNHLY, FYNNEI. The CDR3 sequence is CASRDSGPYNEQFF. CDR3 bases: TGTGCCAGCAGGGATAGCGGCCCCTACAATGAGCAGTTCTTC.

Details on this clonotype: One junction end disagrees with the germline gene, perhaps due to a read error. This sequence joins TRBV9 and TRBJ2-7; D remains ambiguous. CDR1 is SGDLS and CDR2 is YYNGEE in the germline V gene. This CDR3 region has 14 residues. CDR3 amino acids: CASSPSDHSYEQYF. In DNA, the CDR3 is TGTGCCAGCAGCCCCAGCGACCACTCCTACGAACAGTACTTC.

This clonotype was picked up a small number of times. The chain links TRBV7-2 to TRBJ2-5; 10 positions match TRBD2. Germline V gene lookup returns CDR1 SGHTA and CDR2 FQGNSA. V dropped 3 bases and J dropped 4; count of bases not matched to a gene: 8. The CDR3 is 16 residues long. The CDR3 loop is CASSLGSGGASETQYF. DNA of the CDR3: TGTGCCAGCAGCTTGGGGAGCGGGGGGGCCTCAGAGACCCAGTACTTC.